The present TCR beta chain was sequenced within a study of T cells after yellow fever vaccination. Across the whole study: Each low-cell-number fraction was prepared by means of SMART-Seq v4 Ultra Low Input.

This clonotype was observed many times. V shed 6 bases and J 6 bases; nucleotides not matched to a gene: 8. Germline lookup yields CDR1 SGHVS and CDR2 FQNEAQ. CDR3 length: 15 amino acids. One entry per CDR3 protein results from TCRdb running MiXCR on the 5' RACE reads. The sample has 400,000 or so distinct CDR3 sequences, 11% seen once. The TCR sequence derives from a man between 18 and 35 years old who received the YFV17D yellow fever vaccine. The sequences come from PBMCs, collected on the day of the first yellow fever vaccination. This chain uses TRBV7-8 with TRBJ1-6; 7 bases align to TRBD1. The CDR3 DNA reads as TGTGCCAGCAGTCAAACCGGGACAGCTAATTCACCCCTCCACTTT. Translation gives CASSQTGTANSPLHF. Looking up the rest from reference TRBV7-8 and TRBJ1-6 gives the full variable domain: GAGVSQSPRYKVAKRGQDVALRCDPISGHVSLFWYQQALGQGPEFLTYFQNEAQLDKSGLPSDRFFAERPEGSVSTLKIQRTQQEDSAVYLCASSQTGTANSPLHFGNGTRLTVT.